The clone carrying this T cell receptor (beta chain) was found a few times. This sample is drawn from a study of control samples from healthy donors and cancer patients. The table came from immunoSEQ multiplex PCR; TCRdb's copy has only in-frame clones and leaves some out. The table has fewer than 250,000 clones, roughly nine tenths seen once. The specimen sequenced was blood. The source is a man between 25 and 39 years old in good health.

CDR3 region: CASSIGPDRGTEAFF. Written as DNA, the CDR3 is TGTGCCAGCAGCATAGGGCCCGACAGGGGCACTGAAGCTTTCTTT. This chain uses TRBV7-9 with TRBJ1-1; 8 bases line up with TRBD1. CDR1 SEHNR and CDR2 FQNEAQ come from the germline V gene (reference sequence). The V and J ends lost 5 bases and 4 bases, in that order; junction bases with no gene match: 9. The CDR3 totals 15 residues.